This paragraph covers one TCR beta chain sequence. Its target is unknown. The source of the sample is a study of human T cells and chemical hapten exposure. Across the study: Each patient's scalp received weekly diphenylcyclopropenone throughout the approximately 23-week study. Reading of the patch tests, which applied 0.01% DPC to the upper back, occurred at 6 days.

Time point of the sample: patch test 2, 6 weeks after DPC sensitization. The treatment is: therapeutic diphenylcyclopropenone sensitization with weekly scalp DPC. Study results and caveats: There was no change with DPC sensitization in TCRs above 1 in 1000 frequency.

Unique molecular identifiers were affixed to discrete cDNA molecules within the library. TCRdb used MiXCR to reprocess the RACE reads, holding one entry per CDR3 protein. The sample records roughly 380,000 distinct CDR3 sequences, about 6% being singletons. V lost 8 bases and J lost 2, with 21 bases in between. The CDR3 loop spans 16 amino acids. Germline CDR1 SEHNR, CDR2 FQNEAQ (reference sequence). The sequencing here drew on whole blood, taken in connection with sensitization to the hapten diphenylcyclopropenone (DPC). The TCR comes from a woman aged 18-29 years with alopecia areata. Some clones in this sample may be carry-over from other donors' samples. V gene TRBV7-9 combines with J gene TRBJ2-5, with D possibly matching TRBD2 (6 bases). CDR3 sequence: CASLSSAGGTQETQYF. The CDR3 DNA sequence: TGTGCCAGCCTTTCGTCCGCGGGTGGGACTCAAGAGACCCAGTACTTC. The variable domain in full, with the rest retrieved from reference TRBV7-9 and TRBJ2-5, is DTGVSQNPRHKITKRGQNVTFRCDPISEHNRLYWYRQTLGQGPEFLTYFQNEAQLEKSRLLSDRFSAERPKGSFSTLEIQRTEQGDSAMYLCASLSSAGGTQETQYFGPGTRLLVL.